This entry concerns a single T cell receptor beta chain. This entry is derived from a study of CD8 T cells in Susac syndrome. Reverse transcription of roughly 0.45 to 1 ug RNA was carried out with random hexamers. TCRdb used MiXCR to reprocess the immunoSEQ multiplex PCR reads, holding one entry per CDR3 protein. The sample carries under 250,000 distinct CDR3 sequences, 94% recorded once. V dropped 6 bases and J dropped 2 bases, with 12 bases sitting between them. Germline CDR1 reads DFQATT; CDR2 reads SNEGSKA (reference sequence). This CDR3 contains 13 residues. The sequence derives from a human donor with Susac syndrome. This chain connects TRBV20-1 to TRBJ2-3; weak D call: TRBD1 (6 bases). The specimen was CD4+ T cells from PBMCs. The CDR3 sequence is CSAARTDTDTQYF. CDR3 bases: TGCAGTGCAGCCCGGACAGACACAGATACGCAGTATTTT.